The 13 T cell receptor beta chains presented below share a single source sample, sequenced in a study of blood T cell repertoires in COVID-19 (dated by TCRdb to 2020 to 2022). Receptor amplification or capture employed the immunoSEQ multiplex PCR assay. In TCRdb, the immuneACCESS table is reduced to in-frame sequences with V and J assigned. These tables do not hold every clone; where another copy was compared, an unresolved V gene accounts for under half, and the others remain unexplained. Present in this sample are about 240,000 clones, around 87% of which were seen just once. In total, the top ten clones hold around 3% of the sample. Sequenced sample: PBMCs or T cells enriched from blood (not recorded which). Source of these receptors: a woman aged 40 to 50 with acute COVID-19.

V gene TRBV5-1 combines with J gene TRBJ2-7, with 10 nucleotides matching TRBD1. Germline lookup yields CDR1 SGHRS and CDR2 YFSETQ. CDR3 length equals 14 residues. V lost 7 bases, J lost 5 bases, and 9 bases stayed unmatched. In nucleotides, the CDR3 is TGCGCCAGCTCCCGGGACAGGGGATTCGACGAGCAGTACTTC. Protein sequence: CASSRDRGFDEQYF.

The genes are TRBV7-2 and TRBJ2-7, with 9 bases that match TRBD2. V lost 5 bases, J lost 5 bases, and 7 bases stayed unmatched. The CDR3 runs to 14 residues. CDR1 is SGHTA, CDR2 FQGNSA, per germline. CDR3 loop: CASSLGLANDEQYF. The CDR3 DNA sequence: TGTGCCAGCAGCCTCGGACTAGCGAATGACGAGCAGTACTTC. Variable domain in full (rest from reference TRBV7-2 and TRBJ2-7): GAGVSQSPSNKVTEKGKDVELRCDPISGHTALYWYRQSLGQGLEFLIYFQGNSAPDKSGLPSDRFSAERTGGSVSTLTIQRTQQEDSAVYLCASSLGLANDEQYFGPGTRLTVT.

J is TRBJ1-6 and V is TRBV27; possible D gene TRBD1, 5 bases. V was clipped by 5 bases and J by 8 bases, with 16 bases between them. Germline assignment: CDR1 MNHEY and CDR2 SMNVEV (reference sequence). The CDR3 consists of 15 residues. The DNA of the CDR3 is TGTGCCAGCAGTCCCCAGACAGTCCGGGATTCACCCCTCCACTTT. This translates into CASSPQTVRDSPLHF.

This chain's CDR3 is CASSGTGTGAPYSGANVLTF. The CDR3 nucleotides are TGTGCCAGCAGCGGGACCGGGACAGGGGCCCCCTACTCTGGGGCCAACGTCCTGACTTTC. The chain is built from TRBV9 and TRBJ2-6; 10 nucleotides agree with TRBD1. The CDR3 runs 20 residues. J was trimmed by 0 bases and V by 3 bases; bases with no gene match: 12. The germline CDR1 and CDR2 sequences are SGDLS and YYNGEE.

The chain is built from TRBV9 and TRBJ2-1; D gene uncertain. This CDR3 has 13 amino acids. Germline V gives CDR1 SGDLS, CDR2 YYNGEE. V was clipped by 3 bases and J by 5 bases, with 9 bases between them. In DNA form, the CDR3 reads TGTGCCAGCAGCGCCCTAAACGACAATGAGCAGTTCTTC. It specifies CASSALNDNEQFF.

The J gene is TRBJ2-1, the V gene TRBV7-3, with 9 bases fitting TRBD2. This CDR3 has 14 residues. V shed 5 bases and J 7 bases; nucleotides not matched to a gene: 6. Germline CDR1 is SGHTA and CDR2 is FQGTGA. This chain's CDR3 is CASSPGTSRNEQFF. The CDR3 DNA is TGTGCCAGCAGCCCAGGGACTAGCCGAAATGAGCAGTTCTTC.

The gene calls are TRBV5-4 and TRBJ1-2; 11 bases are a match to TRBD1. CDR3 length: 16 amino acids. V was clipped by 3 bases and J by 7 bases; unmatched bases: 11. Germline V gene sequence: CDR1 SGHNT, CDR2 YYREEE (reference sequence). For the CDR3, the DNA is TGTGCCAGCAGCTCGGGACAGGGGGAAGGTCTAAGTGGCTACACCTTC. Encoded protein: CASSSGQGEGLSGYTF.

V gene TRBV24-1 combines with J gene TRBJ2-1; a possible D gene is TRBD2 (6 bases). The CDR3 covers 18 residues. With 5 bases removed from V and 6 bases from J, the gap between germline ends came to 25 bases. Germline assignment: CDR1 KGHDR and CDR2 SFDVKD. This CDR3 is CATSGLGPRLEGLNEQFF. The CDR3 DNA is TGTGCCACCAGTGGATTGGGACCGAGACTAGAGGGGCTCAATGAGCAGTTCTTC.

This chain uses TRBV2 with TRBJ1-4; a weak D match, TRBD1 (5 bases). This CDR3 comprises 13 residues. The ends were cut back, 6 bases at V and 7 bases at J, with 12 bases in the middle. The germline CDR1 and CDR2 sequences are SNHLY and FYNNEI. The CDR3 DNA reads TGTGCCAGCAGCGTCAGGGTGGGTGAAAAACTGTTTTTT. Translation gives CASSVRVGEKLFF.

J is TRBJ2-3 and V is TRBV7-8; TRBD2 matches 11 bases. V was pared by 3 bases and J by 6 bases, with 8 bases of the junction left unmatched. This CDR3 contains 16 residues. Germline V lookup: CDR1 SGHVS, CDR2 FQNEAQ. Here the CDR3 reads CASSFRLAGITDTQYF. Written as DNA, the CDR3 is TGTGCCAGCAGCTTCAGACTAGCGGGAATAACTGATACGCAGTATTTT.

The V call is TRBV18, the J call TRBJ2-1, with TRBD1 identical over 7 bases. With V trimmed by 6 bases and J by 7 bases, 12 bases remained unmatched. The CDR3 is 15 amino acids. Germline V gene sequence: CDR1 KGHSH, CDR2 LQKENI. Here the CDR3 DNA reads TGTGCCAGCTCCAAATCGACAGGGATGGGGAATGAGCAGTTCTTC. Protein product: CASSKSTGMGNEQFF.

V gene TRBV7-6 combines with J gene TRBJ2-3; D unclear. CDR1 SGHVS and CDR2 FNYEAQ come from the germline V gene. The CDR3 covers 12 residues. The V and J ends lost 3 bases and 4 bases respectively, with 5 bases between them. CDR3 sequence (DNA): TGTGCCAGCAGCTTGGGCCCAGATACGCAGTATTTT. Translation gives CASSLGPDTQYF.

The gene calls are TRBV15 and TRBJ2-1; 7 bases are shared with TRBD2. The length of the CDR3 is 18 residues. Trimming cost V 4 bases and J 0 bases; bases outside gene matches: 12. Per germline, CDR1 LNHNV and CDR2 YYDKDF (reference sequence). Here the CDR3 DNA reads TGTGCCACCAGCAAATTAAATGACGGGAGGCTCTCCTACAATGAGCAGTTCTTC. This gives the protein CATSKLNDGRLSYNEQFF.